Listed here is a single TCR beta chain. This clone was observed a few times. The clone's antigen remains unknown. No much larger clone is present one base from it, and per-base qualities are unavailable. This sample also contains other DNA sequences that code for the same CDR3. The time point label, read with the paper, signifies: after dendritic cell vaccination, including at tumor progression/relapse. To be selected, patients needed enough residual fresh-frozen tumor tissue and more than two years of available survival data. Although molecular status otherwise differed among the glioblastoma patients, no patient had an isocitrate dehydrogenase mutation. PBMC were collected before vaccination, two weeks after the third vaccination, and at tumor progression if progression occurred. The Qiagen DNeasy Blood extraction Kit was used to extract genomic DNA. Sequences SGHVS (CDR1) and FQNEAQ (CDR2) are obtained from the germline V gene. Its CDR3 holds 15 amino acids, cysteine through phenylalanine. Only CDR3 DNA remains: 45 bases, in frame from the first base. V gives up 1 base and J gives up 4 bases, and the segment between their germline ends measures 8 bases.

This sample stems from a study of glioma-infiltrating T cells after dendritic cell vaccination (dated by TCRdb to 2016 to 2017). Broadly, across the study: A cohort of about 15 glioblastoma patients from Phase I and II dendritic cell vaccination trials was included, of whom 9 were newly diagnosed and 6 had recurrent disease. Tumor-infiltrating lymphocyte content was quantified and tumor and blood repertoires were compared in dendritic cell-vaccinated glioblastoma patients by deep sequencing of TCR beta CDR3 regions. Patients received three intradermal dendritic cell vaccine injections at biweekly intervals in the arm below the axilla. Between 2003 and 2012, patients were given autologous tumor lysate-pulsed dendritic cell vaccination. The vaccine was prepared from monocyte-derived dendritic cells that were cultured for roughly seven days with IL-4 and GM-CSF and then pulsed overnight with autologous tumor lysate. TCR sequencing metrics, including TIL content and tumor-blood repertoire overlap, were correlated with survival after dendritic cell vaccination. Broader findings and caveats from the paper: The cohort was small and heterogeneous, few patients had complete blood and tumor sets, and even fewer had initial-recurrent tumor pairs. TCR clonality showed no direct relationship with survival, which suggests that a diverse polyclonal response may matter. The three-group TCR overlap response model was described as speculative and requiring prospective validation. Higher estimated pretreatment TIL content predicted longer time to progression and overall survival after dendritic cell vaccination.

TCRB CDR3 regions were amplified from about 2 ug genomic DNA, or all available DNA if less, using the immunoSEQ assay. The multiplex PCR employed 60 forward primers targeting TCR V beta segments and 13 reverse primers targeting J beta segments. Synthetic control templates were spiked into each sample at limiting dilution to estimate reads per starting template. Reads of 87 bp were generated by sequencing on the Illumina HiSeq System. The authors processed their data as follows. To remove PCR and sequencing errors, closely related sequences were merged with a nearest neighbor algorithm. TCR overlap was defined as the percentage of unique tumor TCR beta sequences that were also present in the same patient's peripheral blood. Drawn from immuneACCESS, this table holds only the in-frame rearrangements with V and J called that TCRdb kept. Clones are partly lost; checked studies trace under half to an unresolved V gene and leave the rest unexplained. That table gives V, J and clone size, and the DNA gave D and trimming. Within this sample are about 24,000 clones, with roughly 90% of them counted one time only. The ten biggest clones cover about 3.2% of the sample.

This specimen was blood, taken after dendritic cell vaccination. This sequence uses TRBV7-8 and TRBJ1-6; no D segment can be confidently identified. The sequence was collected from a human donor with glioblastoma. The DNA is TGTGCCAGCAGCTTAGAGAGGAGATATAATTCACCCCTCCACTTT. This is translated as CASSLERRYNSPLHF.